The 11 T cell receptor beta chains below all came from one sample that was sequenced in a study of cytomegalovirus exposure and HLA in healthy donors (dated 2017 in TCRdb). Receptor libraries were prepared by the immunoSEQ multiplex PCR assay. For the multiplex PCR, a mixture combining 60 forward primers for TCR Vbeta segments and 13 reverse primers for TCR Jbeta segments was used. The immuneACCESS repertoire file appears here via TCRdb, limited to in-frame rearrangements. These files lack a portion of the clones; in checked studies, under half of the deficit traces to unresolved V genes, and the cause of the others is not known. This sample holds 110,000 or so clones; 75% to 85% were observed only once. The top ten clonotypes cover 5% to 6.5% of the sample. Source material: PBMCs. The receptors here all came from a man aged 18 to 30 in good health and CMV-seronegative.

The V gene is TRBV9, the J gene TRBJ2-5, with 7 bases matching TRBD2. The J call may be wrong; the DNA end is better matched by TRBJ2-7. This CDR3 is 14 amino acids long. Germline V gene lookup returns CDR1 SGDLS and CDR2 YYNGEE. The DNA of the CDR3 is TGTGCCAGCAGCGTAGCGGGAGGAGCGCACGAGCAGTACTTC. It is translated as CASSVAGGAHEQYF.

This clone occurred once. V usage is TRBV27 and J usage is TRBJ1-2, with 9 bases matching TRBD1. CDR1 and CDR2 (germline): MNHEY, SMNVEV (reference sequence). V lost 4 bases and J lost 7; bases outside the gene matches: 10. This CDR3 contains 15 residues. The CDR3 DNA is TGTGCCAGCAGTTCCCTACGGGACAGGGATGGTGGCTACACCTTC. It encodes CASSSLRDRDGGYTF.

The V call is TRBV7-2, the J call TRBJ2-7, with a tentative D call TRBD1 (5 bases). Trimming pared 6 bases from V and 3 bases from J, leaving 15 bases between. Germline-derived CDR1 and CDR2 are SGHTA and FQGNSA. The CDR3 contains 14 residues. This CDR3 is CASSTRTQYYEQYF. CDR3 nucleotides: TGTGCCAGCAGTACCAGGACACAATACTACGAGCAGTACTTC.

The rearrangement uses TRBV4-3 and TRBJ1-3; D gene unclear. Germline V lookup: CDR1 LGHNA, CDR2 YSLEER. The CDR3 sequence is 17 residues long. Trimming cost V 0 bases and J 4 bases, with 16 bases left between them. The CDR3 DNA is TGCGCCAGCAGCCAAGATGCGGAAAGGCCGGGGGGAAACACCATATATTTT. Amino acids: CASSQDAERPGGNTIYF.

The chain combines TRBV19 with TRBJ1-5; D gene uncertain. Trimming removed 4 bases at V and 3 bases at J, with 7 bases between. CDR1 and CDR2 (germline): LNHDA, SQIVND (reference sequence). The CDR3 length is 13 residues. The DNA for the CDR3 is TGTGCCAGTAGTAGAGGTCTCAATCAGCCCCAGCATTTT. This encodes CASSRGLNQPQHF.

This clone was counted between two and nine times. The chain employs TRBV21-1 and TRBJ2-7; the tabulated D call, TRBD2, remains unverified against the DNA. TRBV21-1 is listed as a pseudogene. CDR3 length: 12 residues. The CDR3 nucleotides are TGTGCAAGAGAGACTAGCACGTACGAGCAGTACTTC. Protein sequence: CARETSTYEQYF.

The chain has TRBV25-1 and TRBJ1-1; D is unresolved. Germline CDR1 reads MGHDK; CDR2 reads SYGVNS. Deletions cut 7 bases from V and 2 bases from J, with 5 bases between. CDR3 length: 11 amino acids. The CDR3 nucleotides are TGTGCCAGCAAACAAAACACTGAAGCTTTCTTT. Its translation is CASKQNTEAFF.

V is TRBV13 and J is TRBJ2-7, with D possibly matching TRBD1 (6 bases). Trimming removed 0 bases from V and 12 bases from J, with 12 bases in between. The CDR3 totals 12 residues. The germline gives CDR1 PRHDT, CDR2 FYEKMQ (reference sequence). The DNA of the CDR3 is TGTGCCAGCAGCTTAGGCGACAGCAGGGGGTACTTC. Translation: CASSLGDSRGYF.

V gene TRBV12-5 combines with J gene TRBJ1-5; the D is unclear. V dropped 6 bases and J dropped 3 bases, with 6 bases sitting between them. The CDR3 consists of 12 residues. CDR1 is LGHNT, CDR2 FRNRAP, per germline. The CDR3 reads CASGDSNQPQHF. DNA of the CDR3: TGTGCTAGTGGGGACTCCAATCAGCCCCAGCATTTT.

This sequence joins TRBV29-1 and TRBJ2-1, with TRBD1 matching 7 bases. The germline CDR1 and CDR2 sequences are SQVTM and ANQGSEA. This CDR3 contains 15 residues. The ends lost 7 bases at V and 5 bases at J; junction bases unmatched: 14. CDR3: CSAPRVGTVHNEQFF. The CDR3 bases are TGCAGCGCGCCCCGGGTAGGGACAGTCCACAATGAGCAGTTCTTC.

V usage is TRBV9 and J usage is TRBJ2-7, with 12 bases fitting TRBD2. The J segment lost 2 bases and the V segment lost 4 bases, leaving 7 bases of the junction unmatched. CDR1 is SGDLS and CDR2 is YYNGEE in the germline V gene. The CDR3 runs to 16 residues. CDR3 DNA sequence: TGTGCCAGCAGCCCCCTCCTAGCGGGAGGGCCCTACGAGCAGTACTTC. Amino acids: CASSPLLAGGPYEQYF.